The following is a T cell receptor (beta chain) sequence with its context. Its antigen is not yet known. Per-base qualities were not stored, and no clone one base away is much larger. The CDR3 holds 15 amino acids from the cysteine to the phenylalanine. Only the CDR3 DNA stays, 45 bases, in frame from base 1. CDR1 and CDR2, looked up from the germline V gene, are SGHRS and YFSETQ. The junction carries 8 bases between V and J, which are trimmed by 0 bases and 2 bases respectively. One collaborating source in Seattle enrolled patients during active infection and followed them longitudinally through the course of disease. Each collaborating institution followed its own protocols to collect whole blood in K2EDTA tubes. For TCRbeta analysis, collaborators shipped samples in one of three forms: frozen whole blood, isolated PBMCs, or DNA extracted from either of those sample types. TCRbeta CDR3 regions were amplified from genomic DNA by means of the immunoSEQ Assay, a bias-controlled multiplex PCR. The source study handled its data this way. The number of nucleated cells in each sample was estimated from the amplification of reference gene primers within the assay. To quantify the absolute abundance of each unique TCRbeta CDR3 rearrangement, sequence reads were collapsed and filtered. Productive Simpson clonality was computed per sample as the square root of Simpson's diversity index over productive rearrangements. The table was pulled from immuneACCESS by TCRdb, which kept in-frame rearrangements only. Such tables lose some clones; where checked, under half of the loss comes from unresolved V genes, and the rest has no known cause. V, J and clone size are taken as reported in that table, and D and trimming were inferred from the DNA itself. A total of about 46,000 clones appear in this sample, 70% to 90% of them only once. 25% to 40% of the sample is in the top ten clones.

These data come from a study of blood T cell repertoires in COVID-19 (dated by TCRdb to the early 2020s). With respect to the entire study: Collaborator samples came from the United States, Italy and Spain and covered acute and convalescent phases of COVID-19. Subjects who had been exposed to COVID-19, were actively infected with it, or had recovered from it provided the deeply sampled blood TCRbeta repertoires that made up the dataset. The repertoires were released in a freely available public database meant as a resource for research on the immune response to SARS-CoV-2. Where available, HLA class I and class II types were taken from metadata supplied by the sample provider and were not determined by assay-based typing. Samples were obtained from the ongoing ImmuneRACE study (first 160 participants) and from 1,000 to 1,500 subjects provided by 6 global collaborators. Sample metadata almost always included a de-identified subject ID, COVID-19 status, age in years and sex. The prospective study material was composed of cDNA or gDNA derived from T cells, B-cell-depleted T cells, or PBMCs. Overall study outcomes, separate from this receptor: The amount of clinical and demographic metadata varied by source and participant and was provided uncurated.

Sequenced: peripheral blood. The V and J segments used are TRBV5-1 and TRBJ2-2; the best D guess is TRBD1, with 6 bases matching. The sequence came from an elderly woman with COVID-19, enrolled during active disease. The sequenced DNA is TGCGCCAGCAGCTTGGACAGGGTAAACACCGGGGAGCTGTTTTTT. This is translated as CASSLDRVNTGELFF.